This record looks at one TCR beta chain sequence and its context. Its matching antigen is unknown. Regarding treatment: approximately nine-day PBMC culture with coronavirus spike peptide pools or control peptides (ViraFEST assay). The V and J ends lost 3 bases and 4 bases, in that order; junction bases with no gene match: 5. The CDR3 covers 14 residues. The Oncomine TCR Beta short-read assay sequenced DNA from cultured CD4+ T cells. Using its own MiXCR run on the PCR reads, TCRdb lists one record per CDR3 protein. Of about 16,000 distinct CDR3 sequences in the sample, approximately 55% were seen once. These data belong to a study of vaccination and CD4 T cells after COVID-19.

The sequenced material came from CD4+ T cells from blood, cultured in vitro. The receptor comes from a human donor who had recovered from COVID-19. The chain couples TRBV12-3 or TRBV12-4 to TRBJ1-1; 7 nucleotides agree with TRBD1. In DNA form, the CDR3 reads TGTGCCAGCAGTTTTAGGGGGCAAGGCACTGAAGCTTTCTTT. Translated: CASSFRGQGTEAFF.